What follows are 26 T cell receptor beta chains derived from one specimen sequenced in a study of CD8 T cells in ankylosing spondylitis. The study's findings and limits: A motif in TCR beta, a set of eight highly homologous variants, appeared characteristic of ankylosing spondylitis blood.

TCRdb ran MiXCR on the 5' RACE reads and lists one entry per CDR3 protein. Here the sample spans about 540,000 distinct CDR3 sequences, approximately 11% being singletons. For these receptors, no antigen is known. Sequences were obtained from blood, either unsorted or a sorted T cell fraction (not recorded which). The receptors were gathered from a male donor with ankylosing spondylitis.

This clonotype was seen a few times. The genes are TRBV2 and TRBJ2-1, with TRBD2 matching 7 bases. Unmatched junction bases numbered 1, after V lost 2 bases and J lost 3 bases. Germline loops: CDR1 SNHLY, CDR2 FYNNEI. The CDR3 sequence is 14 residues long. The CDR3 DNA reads TGTGCCAGCAGTGAACGGGACTACTACAATGAGCAGTTCTTC. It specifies CASSERDYYNEQFF.

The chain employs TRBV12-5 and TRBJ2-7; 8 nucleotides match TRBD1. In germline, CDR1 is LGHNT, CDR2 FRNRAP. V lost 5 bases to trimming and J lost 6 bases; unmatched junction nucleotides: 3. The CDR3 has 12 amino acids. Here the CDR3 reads CASGPDRGEQYV. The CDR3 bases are TGTGCTAGTGGTCCCGACAGGGGCGAGCAGTACGTC.

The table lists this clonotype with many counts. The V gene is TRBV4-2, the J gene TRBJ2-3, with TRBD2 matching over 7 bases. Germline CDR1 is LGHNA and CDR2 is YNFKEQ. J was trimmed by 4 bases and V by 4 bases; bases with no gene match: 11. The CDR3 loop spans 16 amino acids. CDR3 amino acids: CASSPAWDYPPDTQYF. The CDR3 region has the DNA TGTGCCAGCAGCCCTGCCTGGGACTACCCACCAGATACGCAGTATTTT.

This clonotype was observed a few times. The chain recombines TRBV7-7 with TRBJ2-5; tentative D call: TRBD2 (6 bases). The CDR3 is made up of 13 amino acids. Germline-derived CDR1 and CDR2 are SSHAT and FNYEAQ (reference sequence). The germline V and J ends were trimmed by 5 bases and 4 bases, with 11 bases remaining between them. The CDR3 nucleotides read TGTGCCAGCAGCCGGGGACTGAGAGAGACCCAGTACTTC. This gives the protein CASSRGLRETQYF.

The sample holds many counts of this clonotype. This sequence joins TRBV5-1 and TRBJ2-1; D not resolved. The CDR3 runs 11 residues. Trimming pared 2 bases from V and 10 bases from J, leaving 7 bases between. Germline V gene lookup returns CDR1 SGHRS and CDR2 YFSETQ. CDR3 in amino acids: CASSLLREQFF. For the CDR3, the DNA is TGCGCCAGCAGCTTACTTCGCGAGCAGTTCTTC.

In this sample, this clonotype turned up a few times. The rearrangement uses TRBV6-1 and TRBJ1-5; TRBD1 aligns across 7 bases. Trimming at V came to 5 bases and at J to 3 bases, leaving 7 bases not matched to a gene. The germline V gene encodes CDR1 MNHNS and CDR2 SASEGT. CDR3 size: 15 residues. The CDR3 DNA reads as TGTGCCAGCAGTCCAACAGGGGAACTCAATCAGCCCCAGCATTTT. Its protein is CASSPTGELNQPQHF.

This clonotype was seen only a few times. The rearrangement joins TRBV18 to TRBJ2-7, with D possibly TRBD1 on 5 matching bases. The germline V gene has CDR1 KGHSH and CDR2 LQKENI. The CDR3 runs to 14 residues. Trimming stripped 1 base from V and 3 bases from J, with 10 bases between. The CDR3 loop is CASSPLDTYYEQYF. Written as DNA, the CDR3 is TGTGCCAGCTCACCACTGGACACCTACTACGAGCAGTACTTC.

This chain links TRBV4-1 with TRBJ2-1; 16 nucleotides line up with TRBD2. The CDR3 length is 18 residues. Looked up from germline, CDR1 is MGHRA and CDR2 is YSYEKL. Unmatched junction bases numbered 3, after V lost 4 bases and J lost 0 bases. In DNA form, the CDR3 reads TGCGCCAGCAGCCCGGGACTAGCGGGAGGGCCCTCCTACAATGAGCAGTTCTTC. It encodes CASSPGLAGGPSYNEQFF.

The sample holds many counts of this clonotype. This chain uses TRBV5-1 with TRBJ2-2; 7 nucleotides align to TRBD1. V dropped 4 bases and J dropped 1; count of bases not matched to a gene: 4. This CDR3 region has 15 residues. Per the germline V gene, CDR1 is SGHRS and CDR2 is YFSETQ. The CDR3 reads CASSRDSMNTGELFF. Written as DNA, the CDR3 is TGCGCCAGCAGCCGGGACAGCATGAACACCGGGGAGCTGTTTTTT. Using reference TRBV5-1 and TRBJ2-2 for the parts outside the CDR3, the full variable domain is KAGVTQTPRYLIKTRGQQVTLSCSPISGHRSVSWYQQTPGQGLQFLFEYFSETQRNKGNFPGRFSGRQFSNSRSEMNVSTLELGDSALYLCASSRDSMNTGELFFGEGSRLTVL.

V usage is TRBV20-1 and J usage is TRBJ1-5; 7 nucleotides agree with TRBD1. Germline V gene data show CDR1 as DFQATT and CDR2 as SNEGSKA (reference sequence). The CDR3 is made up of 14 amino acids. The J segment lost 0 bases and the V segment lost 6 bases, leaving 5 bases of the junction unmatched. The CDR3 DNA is TGCAGTGCACAGGGACAGAATAGCAATCAGCCCCAGCATTTT. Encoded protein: CSAQGQNSNQPQHF.

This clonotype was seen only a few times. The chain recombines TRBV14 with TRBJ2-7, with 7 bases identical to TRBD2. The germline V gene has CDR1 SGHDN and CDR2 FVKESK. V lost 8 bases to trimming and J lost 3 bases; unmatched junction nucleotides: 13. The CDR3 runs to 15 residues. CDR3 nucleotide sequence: TGTGCCAGCGCTAGCCTCCAGCGGGGCCTCTACGAGCAGTACTTC. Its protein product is CASASLQRGLYEQYF.

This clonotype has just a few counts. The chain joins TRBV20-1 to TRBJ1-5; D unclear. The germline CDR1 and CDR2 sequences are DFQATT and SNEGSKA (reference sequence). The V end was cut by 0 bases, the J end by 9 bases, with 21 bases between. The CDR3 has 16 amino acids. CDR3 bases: TGCAGTGCTAGAGATCCAATATCATCGGTTGTTATGCCCCAGCATTTT. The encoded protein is CSARDPISSVVMPQHF.

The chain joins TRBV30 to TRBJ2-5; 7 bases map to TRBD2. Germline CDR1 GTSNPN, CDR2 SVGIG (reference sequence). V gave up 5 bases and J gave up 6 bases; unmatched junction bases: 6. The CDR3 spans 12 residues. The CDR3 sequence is CAWGGVAKTQYF. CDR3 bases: TGTGCCTGGGGGGGGGTAGCGAAGACCCAGTACTTC.

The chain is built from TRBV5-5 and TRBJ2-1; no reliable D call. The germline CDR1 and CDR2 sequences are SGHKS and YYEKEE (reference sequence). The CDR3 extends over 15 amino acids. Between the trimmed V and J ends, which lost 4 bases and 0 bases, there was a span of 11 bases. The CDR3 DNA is TGTGCCAGCAGCCCCTGGCTAGTCTCCTACAATGAGCAGTTCTTC. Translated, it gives CASSPWLVSYNEQFF.

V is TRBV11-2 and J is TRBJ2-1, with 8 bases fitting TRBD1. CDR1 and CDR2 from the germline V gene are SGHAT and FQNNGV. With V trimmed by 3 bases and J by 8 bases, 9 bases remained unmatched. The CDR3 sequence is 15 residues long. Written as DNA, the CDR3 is TGTGCCAGCAGCTTTGTACAGGGGGTCGGGGATGAGCAGTTCTTC. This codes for CASSFVQGVGDEQFF. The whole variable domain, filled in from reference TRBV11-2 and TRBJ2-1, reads EAGVAQSPRYKIIEKRQSVAFWCNPISGHATLYWYQQILGQGPKLLIQFQNNGVVDDSQLPKDRFSAERLKGVDSTLKIQPAKLEDSAVYLCASSFVQGVGDEQFFGPGTRLTVL.

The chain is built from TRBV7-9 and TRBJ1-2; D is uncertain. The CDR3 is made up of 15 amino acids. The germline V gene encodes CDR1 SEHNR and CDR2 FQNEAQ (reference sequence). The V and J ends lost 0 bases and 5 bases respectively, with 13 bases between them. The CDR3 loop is CASSLAGGLDYGYTF. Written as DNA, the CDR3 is TGTGCCAGCAGCTTAGCGGGAGGCTTGGATTATGGCTACACCTTC.

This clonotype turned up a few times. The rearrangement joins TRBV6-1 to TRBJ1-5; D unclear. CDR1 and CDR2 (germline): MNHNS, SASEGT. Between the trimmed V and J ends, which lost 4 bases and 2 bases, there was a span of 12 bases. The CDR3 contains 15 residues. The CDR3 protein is CASSVGSPGNQPQHF. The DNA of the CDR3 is TGTGCCAGCAGTGTGGGCAGCCCTGGCAATCAGCCCCAGCATTTT.

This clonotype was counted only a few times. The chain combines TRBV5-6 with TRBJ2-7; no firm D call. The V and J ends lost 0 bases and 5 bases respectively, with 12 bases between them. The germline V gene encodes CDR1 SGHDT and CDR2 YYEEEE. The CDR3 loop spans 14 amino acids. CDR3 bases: TGTGCCAGCAGCTTGGATCCGGGTCTGAACGAGCAGTACTTC. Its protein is CASSLDPGLNEQYF. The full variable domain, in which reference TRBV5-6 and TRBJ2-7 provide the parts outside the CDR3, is DAGVTQSPTHLIKTRGQQVTLRCSPKSGHDTVSWYQQALGQGPQFIFQYYEEEERQRGNFPDRFSGHQFPNYSSELNVNALLLGDSALYLCASSLDPGLNEQYFGPGTRLTVT.

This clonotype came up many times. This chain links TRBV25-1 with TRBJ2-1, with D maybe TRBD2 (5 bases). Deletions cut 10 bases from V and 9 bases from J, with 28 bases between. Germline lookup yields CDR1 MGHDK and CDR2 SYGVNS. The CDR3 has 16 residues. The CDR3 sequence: CATSGLGGILEGEQFF. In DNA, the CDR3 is TGTGCCACCTCCGGGTTGGGCGGCATCCTTGAGGGTGAGCAGTTCTTC. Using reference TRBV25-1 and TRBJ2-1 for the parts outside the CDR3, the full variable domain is EADIYQTPRYLVIGTGKKITLECSQTMGHDKMYWYQQDPGMELHLIHYSYGVNSTEKGDLSSESTVSRIRTEHFPLTLESARPSHTSQYLCATSGLGGILEGEQFFGPGTRLTVL.

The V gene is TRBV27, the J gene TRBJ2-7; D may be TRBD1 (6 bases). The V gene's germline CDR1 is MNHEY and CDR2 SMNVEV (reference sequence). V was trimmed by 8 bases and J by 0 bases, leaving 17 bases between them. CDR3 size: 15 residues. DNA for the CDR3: TGTGCCAGCCAACAGGACAGTATGAGCTCCTACGAGCAGTACTTC. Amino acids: CASQQDSMSSYEQYF.

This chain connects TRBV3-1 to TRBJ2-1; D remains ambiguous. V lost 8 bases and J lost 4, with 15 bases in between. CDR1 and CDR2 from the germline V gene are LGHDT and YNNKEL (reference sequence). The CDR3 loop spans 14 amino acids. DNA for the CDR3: TGTGCCAGCGGGGTCGAAAGTTCTTACAATGAGCAGTTCTTC. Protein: CASGVESSYNEQFF.

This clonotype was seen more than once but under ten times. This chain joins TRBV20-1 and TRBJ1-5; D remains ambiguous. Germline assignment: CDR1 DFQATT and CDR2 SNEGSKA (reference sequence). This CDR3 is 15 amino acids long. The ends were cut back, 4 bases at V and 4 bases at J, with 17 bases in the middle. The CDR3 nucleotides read TGCAGTGCTATTCCCTGGGGTTGGGAAAATCAGCCCCAGCATTTT. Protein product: CSAIPWGWENQPQHF.

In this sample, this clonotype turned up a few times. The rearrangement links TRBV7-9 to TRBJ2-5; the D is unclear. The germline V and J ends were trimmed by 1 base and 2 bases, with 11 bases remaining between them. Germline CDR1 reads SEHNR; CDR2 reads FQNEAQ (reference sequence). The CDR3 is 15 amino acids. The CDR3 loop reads CASSLEGRPQETQYF. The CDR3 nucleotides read TGTGCCAGCAGCTTAGAGGGCAGGCCACAAGAGACCCAGTACTTC.

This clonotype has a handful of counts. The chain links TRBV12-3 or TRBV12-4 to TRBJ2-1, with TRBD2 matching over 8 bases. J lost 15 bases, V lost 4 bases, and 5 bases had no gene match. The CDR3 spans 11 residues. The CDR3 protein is CASSSGTRGFF. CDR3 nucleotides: TGTGCCAGCAGTTCGGGGACTAGGGGGTTCTTC.

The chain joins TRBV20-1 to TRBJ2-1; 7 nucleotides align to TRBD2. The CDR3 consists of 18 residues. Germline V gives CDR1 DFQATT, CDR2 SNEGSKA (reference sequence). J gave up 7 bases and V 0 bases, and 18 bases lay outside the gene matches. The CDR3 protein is CSARETRLALLSRNEQFF. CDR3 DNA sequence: TGCAGTGCTAGAGAGACCAGACTAGCTCTACTAAGTCGGAATGAGCAGTTCTTC.

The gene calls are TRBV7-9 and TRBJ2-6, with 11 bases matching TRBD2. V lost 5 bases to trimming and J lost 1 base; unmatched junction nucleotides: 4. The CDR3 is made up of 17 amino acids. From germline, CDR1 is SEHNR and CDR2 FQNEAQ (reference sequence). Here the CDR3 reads CASSPTSGRSGANVLTF. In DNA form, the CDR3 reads TGTGCCAGCAGCCCTACTAGCGGGAGATCTGGGGCCAACGTCCTGACTTTC. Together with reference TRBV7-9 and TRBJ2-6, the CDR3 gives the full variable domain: DTGVSQNPRHKITKRGQNVTFRCDPISEHNRLYWYRQTLGQGPEFLTYFQNEAQLEKSRLLSDRFSAERPKGSFSTLEIQRTEQGDSAMYLCASSPTSGRSGANVLTFGAGSRLTVL.